Sequencing of this TCR beta chain was carried out in a study of CD8+ T cells in alopecia areata. At the level of the study: Administration of oral tofacitinib to treated patients was at 5 to 10 mg twice daily.

Findings and limits, study-wide: Lesional scalp, especially alopecia totalis/universalis, showed higher clonality than normal scalp. Among the cells sequenced in scalp samples are also the resident alphabeta T cells of normal skin.

Extracted from the samples, RNA was reverse transcribed into cDNA to serve as the sequencing template. Generated by immunoSEQ multiplex PCR, the TCRdb table keeps only in-frame clones and is missing some. In the table there are about 200,000 clones, about 53% of which are singletons. Of note for this clone: Its antigen is unknown.

Lesional scalp punch biopsies and peripheral blood were collected from alopecia areata patients. The CDR3 has 8 residues. The germline V gene encodes CDR1 DFQATT and CDR2 SNEGSKA (reference sequence). With 4 bases removed from V and 12 bases from J, the gap between germline ends came to 6 bases. The source was CD4+ T cells sorted from blood, collected at week 0. The J gene is TRBJ1-2, the V gene TRBV20-1; D remains unclear. This TCR was sampled from a human donor with alopecia areata. CDR3 sequence reads: CSAIGHTF. The CDR3 DNA sequence: TGCAGTGCTATTGGGCACACCTTC.